These T cell receptor beta chains were read from a single sample in a study of beta chain features in type 1 diabetes. Some clones are missing from TCRdb's copy, which holds only in-frame ones; the method was immunoSEQ multiplex PCR. The sample lists roughly 730,000 clones, over 10% occurring once. What was sequenced was naive CD4+ T cells from blood. Source of these receptors: a young man with type 1 diabetes. Each CDR3 is given with its conserved first and last residue. The D gene is left open where the match is weak. Rows give clone size only sometimes, using once, few, many, or a class for an expanded clone.

j_call v_call d_call clone_size cdr3_nt cdr3_aa
TRBJ2-7 TRBV21-1 . . TGTGCCAGCGTCACCCTGACCCGTCCTGGTTCCTACGAGCAGTACTTC CASVTLTRPGSYEQYF
TRBJ2-7 TRBV7-9 . . TGTGCCAGCAGCTTAGCGCGACCTAATGTCCAGCAGTACTTC CASSLARPNVQQYF
TRBJ1-2 TRBV25-1 TRBD1 . TGTGCCAGCAGTGAAGGGACAGTGGATGGCTACACCTTC CASSEGTVDGYTF
TRBJ1-1 TRBV29-1 TRBD1 few TGCAGCGTTAGGGGGCGGGGTAACACTGAAGCTTTCTTT CSVRGRGNTEAFF
TRBJ2-7 TRBV9 TRBD2 . TGTGCCAGCAGCGGAGGACTAGCGGGGAGCTCCTACGAGCAGTACTTC CASSGGLAGSSYEQYF
TRBJ2-3 TRBV30 . few TGTGCCTGGCTGAAGATCCGTGGGACCTCAGATACGCAGTATTTT CAWLKIRGTSDTQYF
TRBJ2-7 TRBV30 . . TGTGCCTGGAGTCCGCGGTCCGCTAGCGAGCAGTACTTC CAWSPRSASEQYF
TRBJ1-1 TRBV6-5 . . TGTGCCAGCAGTCACCGGGAGATGAACACTGAAGCTTTCTTT CASSHREMNTEAFF
TRBJ2-5 TRBV4-1 TRBD2 few TGCGCCAGCAGCCGGACTAGCGGCCAAGAGACCCAGTACTTC CASSRTSGQETQYF
TRBJ2-3 TRBV4-1 . . TGCGCCAGCAGCCAAGGTTTAGGCCCTGAGGCAGATACGCAGTATTTT CASSQGLGPEADTQYF
TRBJ2-3 TRBV6-1 . . TGTGCCAGCAGTACACCAGGGGAAGGGACAGATACGCAGTATTTT CASSTPGEGTDTQYF
TRBJ2-5 TRBV4-1 . . TGCGCCAGCAGCCAAGGGGACTTTCAAGAGACCCAGTACTTC CASSQGDFQETQYF
TRBJ2-5 TRBV11-2 . few TGTGCCAGCAGCTTAGACATCGAGACCCAGTACTTC CASSLDIETQYF
TRBJ2-1 TRBV4-1 . . TGCGCCAGCAGCCAAGATCAACGTTCCCAGTACAATGAGCAGTTCTTC CASSQDQRSQYNEQFF
TRBJ2-3 TRBV14 . many TGTGCCAGCAGCCAAGACATAGCGGCCAACACAGATACGCAGTATTTT CASSQDIAANTDTQYF
TRBJ2-7 TRBV19 . few TGTGCCAGTAGTACCAACAGCTACGAGCAGTACTTC CASSTNSYEQYF
TRBJ2-7 TRBV29-1 . few TGCAGCGTTGGGGGAGAGAGCGAGCAGTACTTC CSVGGESEQYF
TRBJ1-1 TRBV5-4 . . TGTGCCAGCAGCTTGGGGTCCAGCACTGAAGCTTTCTTT CASSLGSSTEAFF
TRBJ2-3 TRBV7-2 . few TGTGCCAGCAGCTTCATCCGAGGGATAGATACGCAGTATTTT CASSFIRGIDTQYF
TRBJ1-2 TRBV7-2 TRBD1 . TGTGCCAGCAGACAGACAGGGGGCGATGGCTACACCTTC CASRQTGGDGYTF
TRBJ1-5 TRBV5-1 . . TGCGCCAGCAGCCCGGGGGGGATAGGTAGTCAGCCCCAGCATTTT CASSPGGIGSQPQHF
TRBJ1-5 TRBV27 . . TGTGCCAGCAGTTTTGTACAGGGAGGCAATCAGCCCCAGCATTTT CASSFVQGGNQPQHF
TRBJ1-2 TRBV9 TRBD1 few TGTGCCAGCAGCCTAAGACAGGGGGTAGACTATGGCTACACCTTC CASSLRQGVDYGYTF
TRBJ2-7 TRBV19 TRBD1 . TGTGCCAGTAAATCCCGAGACAGGGCGTACGAGCAGTACTTC CASKSRDRAYEQYF
TRBJ2-7 TRBV5-4 TRBD1 . TGTGCCAGCAGCCTTGACAGGGTGGTGGAGCAGTACTTC CASSLDRVVEQYF
TRBJ1-1 TRBV29-1 TRBD1 few TGCAGCACTGACAGGGGGCTAAGGGACACTGAAGCTTTCTTT CSTDRGLRDTEAFF
TRBJ1-6 TRBV20-1 . few TGCAGTGCTAGAGATCCCCTCCACTTT CSARDPLHF
TRBJ1-5 TRBV23-1 . few TGCGCCAGCAGTCAATCGGGCAGGGCTGGCAATCAGCCCCAGCATTTT CASSQSGRAGNQPQHF
TRBJ2-1 TRBV25-1 TRBD2 few TGTGCCAGCCGGACTAGCGGGGGGGAGCAGTTCTTC CASRTSGGEQFF
TRBJ2-1 TRBV7-8 TRBD2 few TGTGCCAGCAGCCCATCTAGCGGGGGGGCATATGAGCAGTTCTTC CASSPSSGGAYEQFF